These 17 T cell receptor beta chains share one sample of origin, sequenced in a study of blood T cell repertoires in COVID-19 (dated by TCRdb to about 2020). Libraries were made using the immunoSEQ multiplex PCR assay. As stored in TCRdb, this immuneACCESS dataset retains in-frame rearrangements with V and J assigned. A fraction of the clones does not appear; measured against another copy, unresolved V genes explain less than half of the discrepancy, and the remainder lacks a known reason. The sample table records around 200,000 clones; 86% of these occur just once. The ten largest account for around 3.5% of the sample. Sequences were obtained from PBMCs or T cells enriched from blood (not recorded which). These receptors all come from a woman aged 40 to 50 with acute COVID-19.

The V and J genes are TRBV5-1 and TRBJ1-1, with 8 bases fitting TRBD1. Germline trimming cut 3 bases from V and 1 base from J; bases unmatched to any gene: 8. Germline-derived CDR1 and CDR2 are SGHRS and YFSETQ. The CDR3 runs 16 residues. CDR3 sequence: CASSYGQGWENTEAFF. CDR3 nucleotide sequence: TGCGCCAGCAGCTACGGACAGGGCTGGGAGAACACTGAAGCTTTCTTT. Together with reference TRBV5-1 and TRBJ1-1, the CDR3 gives the full variable domain: KAGVTQTPRYLIKTRGQQVTLSCSPISGHRSVSWYQQTPGQGLQFLFEYFSETQRNKGNFPGRFSGRQFSNSRSEMNVSTLELGDSALYLCASSYGQGWENTEAFFGQGTRLTVV.

The CDR3 loop is CASSLEGDTIYF. In DNA form, the CDR3 reads TGTGCCAGCAGCTTGGAAGGGGACACCATATATTTT. The V call is TRBV11-3, the J call TRBJ1-3; D perhaps matches TRBD1 (5 bases). CDR1 and CDR2 from the germline V gene are SGHNT and YENEEA. V lost 3 bases and J 8 bases, leaving 8 bases between the germline ends. This CDR3 contains 12 residues.

This clone was recorded only once. This sample includes further DNA sequences coding for the same CDR3. The gene calls are TRBV7-9 and TRBJ2-5; 8 bases line up with TRBD1. This CDR3 spans 14 amino acids. The junction had 7 bases not matched to a gene; V was cut back by 5 bases and J by 5 bases. The germline CDR1 and CDR2 sequences are SEHNR and FQNEAQ (reference sequence). The chain's CDR3 is CASSLTGGRETQYF. In DNA, the CDR3 is TGTGCCAGCAGCCTTACAGGGGGAAGGGAGACCCAGTACTTC.

This sequence joins TRBV28 and TRBJ1-3, with D perhaps TRBD1 (5 bases). Trimming took 1 base from V and 2 from J, leaving 6 bases between them. The germline V gene encodes CDR1 MDHEN and CDR2 SYDVKM. The CDR3 length is 14 residues. In DNA form, the CDR3 reads TGTGCCAGCAGTTTATCCAGGGCTGGAAACACCATATATTTT. Translation: CASSLSRAGNTIYF.

The rearrangement uses TRBV21-1 and TRBJ1-2; TRBD1 was called by the table and not checked on the DNA. TRBV21-1 is termed a pseudogene. CDR3 length: 17 amino acids. Here the CDR3 reads CASSKPAAKARTPGYTF. CDR3 nucleotides: TGTGCCAGCAGCAAACCCGCCGCAAAAGCCCGGACACCTGGCTACACCTTC.

The CDR3 coding sequence is TGTGCCAGCAGCCTAAGGGAGGGTGGGAACACTGAAGCTTTCTTT. This translates into CASSLREGGNTEAFF. The V and J genes are TRBV7-6 and TRBJ1-1; D call uncertain. CDR1 is SGHVS, CDR2 FNYEAQ, per germline. V lost 5 bases and J 1 base, leaving 14 bases between the germline ends. This CDR3 comprises 15 residues.

The chain combines TRBV7-3 with TRBJ2-1, with 9 bases fitting TRBD2. Germline CDR1 and CDR2: SGHTA and FQGTGA. The CDR3 consists of 15 residues. After removal of 1 base from V and 10 bases from J, the junction contained 8 bases not matched to a gene. CDR3 in DNA: TGTGCCAGCAGCTTAAGGGCTAGCGGGGATGGGGAGCAGTTCTTC. Protein: CASSLRASGDGEQFF.

CDR3 coding DNA: TGTGCCAGCAGCGTAGAAGGTACAGGGGTGGGTCCCCAGCATTTT. It is translated as CASSVEGTGVGPQHF. This chain joins TRBV9 and TRBJ1-5, with 7 bases lining up with TRBD1. This CDR3 has 15 amino acids. The ends lost 0 bases at V and 10 bases at J; junction bases unmatched: 10. Germline CDR1 SGDLS, CDR2 YYNGEE.

The rearrangement uses TRBV5-1 and TRBJ1-1; 9 bases are shared with TRBD1. This CDR3 region has 16 residues. V shed 4 bases and J 0 bases; nucleotides not matched to a gene: 7. The germline V gene encodes CDR1 SGHRS and CDR2 YFSETQ. CDR3 sequence reads: CASSKGQGEVNTEAFF. The CDR3 DNA reads TGCGCCAGCAGCAAGGGACAGGGAGAAGTGAACACTGAAGCTTTCTTT.

The V call is TRBV10-2, the J call TRBJ1-6, with 7 bases aligning to TRBD1. The CDR3 runs 17 residues. With 4 bases clipped from V and 3 bases from J, the junction kept 9 bases outside the gene matches. The V gene's germline CDR1 is WSHSY and CDR2 SAAADI. The CDR3 protein is CASSVDRDSLYNSPLHF. Written as DNA, the CDR3 is TGCGCCAGCAGTGTGGACCGGGACAGCCTCTATAATTCACCCCTCCACTTT.

The rearrangement joins TRBV5-1 to TRBJ1-3; D possibly corresponds to TRBD1 (5 bases). Germline-derived CDR1 and CDR2 are SGHRS and YFSETQ. The CDR3 contains 14 residues. V lost 4 bases and J 0 bases, leaving 8 bases between the germline ends. In DNA form, the CDR3 reads TGCGCCAGCAGCGTGGACAACTCTGGAAACACCATATATTTT. Translated, it gives CASSVDNSGNTIYF.

The rearrangement joins TRBV5-1 to TRBJ1-1; 8 nucleotides line up with TRBD1. CDR1 and CDR2 (germline): SGHRS, YFSETQ. CDR3 length: 15 residues. Trimming at V came to 2 bases and at J to 4 bases, leaving 7 bases not matched to a gene. The CDR3 region is CASSFSTGGVTEAFF. The CDR3 DNA follows: TGCGCCAGCAGCTTTTCTACAGGGGGAGTCACTGAAGCTTTCTTT.

The V gene is TRBV18, the J gene TRBJ1-4; 8 bases agree with TRBD1. This CDR3 is 15 amino acids long. V shed 6 bases, J shed 5 bases, and the junction held 8 bases outside the gene matches. Looked up from germline, CDR1 is KGHSH and CDR2 is LQKENI. Here the CDR3 DNA reads TGTGCCAGCTCCCTCGGACAGGGACGGAATGAAAAACTGTTTTTT. This codes for CASSLGQGRNEKLFF.

The chain joins TRBV19 to TRBJ1-2; D might be TRBD1 (6 bases). The CDR3 runs to 12 residues. Germline loops: CDR1 LNHDA, CDR2 SQIVND (reference sequence). V lost 8 bases and J lost 3, with 10 bases in between. For the CDR3, the DNA is TGTGCCAGTTGTGGGGGCTACTATGGCTACACCTTC. Translated: CASCGGYYGYTF.

The rearrangement links TRBV29-1 to TRBJ1-1, with D unresolved. Germline CDR1 and CDR2: SQVTM and ANQGSEA. The CDR3 spans 13 residues. Trimming pared 4 bases from V and 0 bases from J, leaving 9 bases between. CDR3 sequence reads: CSVAHRLNTEAFF. The CDR3 nucleotides read TGCAGCGTTGCGCACAGATTGAACACTGAAGCTTTCTTT.

V usage is TRBV7-2 and J usage is TRBJ2-3, with 9 bases lining up with TRBD2. Trimming removed 5 bases from V and 1 base from J; junction bases left unmatched: 4. This CDR3 is 15 amino acids long. Germline CDR1 and CDR2: SGHTA and FQGNSA. CDR3 residues: CASSVSGGRTDTQYF. In DNA form, the CDR3 reads TGTGCCAGCAGCGTGAGCGGGGGGCGCACAGATACGCAGTATTTT.

This clone was recorded only once. The chain couples TRBV5-1 to TRBJ1-4, with 7 positions matching TRBD1. There are 14 residues in the CDR3. Looked up from germline, CDR1 is SGHRS and CDR2 is YFSETQ. V was clipped by 3 bases and J by 4 bases; unmatched bases: 3. The CDR3 sequence: CASSSGTDNEKLFF. The DNA of the CDR3 is TGCGCCAGCAGCTCCGGGACAGATAATGAAAAACTGTTTTTT.